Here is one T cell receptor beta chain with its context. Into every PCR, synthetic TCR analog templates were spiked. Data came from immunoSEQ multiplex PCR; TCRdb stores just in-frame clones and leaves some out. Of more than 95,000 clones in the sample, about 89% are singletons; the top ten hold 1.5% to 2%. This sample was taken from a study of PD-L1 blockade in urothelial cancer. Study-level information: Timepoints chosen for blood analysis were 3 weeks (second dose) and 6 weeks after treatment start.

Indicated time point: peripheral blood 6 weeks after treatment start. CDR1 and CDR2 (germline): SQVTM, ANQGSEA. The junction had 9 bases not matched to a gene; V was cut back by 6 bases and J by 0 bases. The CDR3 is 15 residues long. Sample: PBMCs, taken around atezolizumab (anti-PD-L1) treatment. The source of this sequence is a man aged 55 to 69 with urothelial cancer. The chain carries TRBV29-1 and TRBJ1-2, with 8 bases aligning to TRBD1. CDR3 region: CSVDLTGEANYGYTF. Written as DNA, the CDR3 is TGCAGCGTAGACTTGACAGGGGAGGCTAACTATGGCTACACCTTC. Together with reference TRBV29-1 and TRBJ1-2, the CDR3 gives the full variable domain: SAVISQKPSRDICQRGTSLTIQCQVDSQVTMMFWYRQQPGQSLTLIATANQGSEATYESGFVIDKFPISRPNLTFSTLTVSNMSPEDSSIYLCSVDLTGEANYGYTFGSGTRLTVV.